This entry lists 11 T cell receptor beta chains sequenced from one sample in a study of naive and memory T cell subsets. Both TRBC1 and TRBC2 were covered by a beta constant-region primer of two equimolar oligonucleotides. A single record per CDR3 protein comes from TCRdb applying MiXCR to the UMI-ligation and nested PCR reads. The sample lists over 20,000 distinct CDR3 sequences; 8% to 13% were seen once. The sample consisted of central memory CD8+ T cells from blood. These receptors were collected from a human donor in good health.

The rearrangement uses TRBV6-5 and TRBJ2-2; D is uncertain. Germline CDR1 is MNHEY and CDR2 is SVGAGI. This CDR3 is built from 14 residues. V lost 3 bases, J lost 6 bases, and 11 bases lay in between. CDR3 in amino acids: CASSYGTVAGELFF. CDR3 nucleotide sequence: TGTGCCAGCAGTTATGGCACAGTTGCCGGGGAGCTGTTTTTT.

The chain couples TRBV6-1 to TRBJ2-1; D remains unclear. The V and J ends lost 11 bases and 10 bases respectively, with 15 bases between them. Germline-derived CDR1 and CDR2 are MNHNS and SASEGT. The CDR3 spans 11 residues. CDR3 nucleotide sequence: TGTGCCGCGACGGGTCCGTCCGAGCAGTTCTTC. It codes for CAATGPSEQFF.

This clonotype was seen only a few times. The gene calls are TRBV6-2 or TRBV6-3 and TRBJ2-6, with 10 bases lining up with TRBD2. Per the germline V gene, CDR1 is MNHEY and CDR2 is SVGEGT. V lost 7 bases, J lost 2 bases, and 17 bases stayed unmatched. The CDR3 is 20 amino acids. The chain's CDR3 is CASIHEASGSPSPGANVLTF. DNA for the CDR3: TGTGCCAGCATCCACGAGGCTAGCGGGAGCCCTTCCCCTGGGGCCAACGTCCTGACTTTC.

This clonotype was detected ten times or more. V and J are TRBV7-9 and TRBJ2-4; D is uncertain. Trimming pared 7 bases from V and 6 bases from J, leaving 13 bases between. The CDR3 extends over 13 amino acids. Per the germline V gene, CDR1 is SEHNR and CDR2 is FQNEAQ (reference sequence). The CDR3 DNA reads TGTGCCAGCATCCCGCTGGACGGAAACATTCAGTACTTC. Translated, it gives CASIPLDGNIQYF.

This clonotype occurred many times. This chain connects TRBV27 to TRBJ1-2, with a tentative D call TRBD1 (6 bases). Germline assignment: CDR1 MNHEY and CDR2 SMNVEV (reference sequence). The CDR3 is 16 amino acids. Trimming took off 3 bases at V and 7 bases at J, with 21 bases between the two ends. CDR3 loop: CASSLTLGGAYGGYTF. Written as DNA, the CDR3 is TGTGCCAGCAGTTTGACGTTGGGGGGCGCTTATGGTGGCTACACCTTC.

In its sample, this clonotype is medium-sized (0.01 to 0.1%). V and J are TRBV27 and TRBJ1-1; D is undetermined. The V and J ends lost 2 bases and 4 bases respectively, with 8 bases between them. This CDR3 comprises 13 residues. Germline values: CDR1 MNHEY, CDR2 SMNVEV (reference sequence). This CDR3 is CASSLRPFTEAFF. CDR3 sequence (DNA): TGTGCCAGCAGTTTACGTCCGTTCACTGAAGCTTTCTTT.

This clonotype is termed medium-sized. This chain links TRBV9 with TRBJ2-1; 7 nucleotides line up with TRBD2. Losses at the gene ends were 3 bases for V and 0 bases for J; bases not matched to a gene: 9. The CDR3 has 17 residues. Germline V gene sequence: CDR1 SGDLS, CDR2 YYNGEE. The CDR3 spells CASSAQLARSSYNEQFF. The CDR3 DNA sequence: TGTGCCAGCAGCGCCCAACTAGCGAGAAGCTCCTACAATGAGCAGTTCTTC.

To note about this clonotype: A much larger clone differs by one base, so this may be a read error. The chain links TRBV7-9 to TRBJ2-6; D is perhaps TRBD1 or TRBD2 (5 bases each). Germline CDR1 SEHNR, CDR2 FQNEAQ (reference sequence). The germline V and J ends were trimmed by 4 bases and 2 bases, with 12 bases remaining between them. This CDR3 comprises 16 residues. The CDR3 nucleotides read TGTGCCAGCAGCTGGGACGGCAGCCCTGGGGCCAACGTCCTGACTTTC. This codes for CASSWDGSPGANVLTF.

This clonotype was seen many times. This chain joins TRBV4-1 and TRBJ1-4, with TRBD1 matching 8 bases. The V gene's germline CDR1 is MGHRA and CDR2 YSYEKL. CDR3 length equals 15 residues. V was pared by 0 bases and J by 13 bases, with 10 bases of the junction left unmatched. CDR3 sequence (DNA): TGCGCCAGCAGCCAAGATCCTGACAGGGGATTGGGACTGTTTTTT. Its translation is CASSQDPDRGLGLFF.

This clonotype has just a few counts. The J gene is TRBJ2-1, the V gene TRBV21-1; the D call in the table, TRBD2, was not verified against the DNA. TRBV21-1 is recorded as a pseudogene. The length of the CDR3 is 16 residues. The CDR3 protein is CASSNGWSVLVNEQFF. DNA of the CDR3: TGTGCCAGCAGCAATGGGTGGTCCGTTCTAGTCAATGAGCAGTTCTTC.

V gene TRBV9 combines with J gene TRBJ2-1; TRBD2 is a possible D gene (5 bases). Germline CDR1 is SGDLS and CDR2 is YYNGEE. Trimming cost V 3 bases and J 2 bases, with 15 bases left between them. The CDR3 totals 16 residues. CDR3 DNA sequence: TGTGCCAGCAGCGCCCCTATAGCGCCAACCTACAATGAGCAGTTCTTC. Its protein product is CASSAPIAPTYNEQFF.